Listed below are T cell receptor beta chains from one sample, sequenced in a study of vaccination and CD4 T cells after COVID-19. TCRdb itself ran the PCR reads through MiXCR, one entry per CDR3 protein. The sample has about 20,000 distinct CDR3 sequences; around 50% are singletons. These receptors have no known antigen. The sequenced sample consisted of CD4+ T cells from blood, cultured in vitro. These receptors all come from a human donor who had recovered from COVID-19. CDR3s include the opening cysteine and the closing phenylalanine or tryptophan. Each record gives: D gene, J gene, V gene, clone size, CDR3 protein, CDR3 DNA. D genes are given only for firm matches. Not all rows give a size; the values are once, few, many and, for expanded clones, a class.

>.|TRBJ1-2|TRBV7-9|.
CASSANNYGYTF
TGTGCCAGCAGCGCCAATAACTATGGCTACACCTTC
>.|TRBJ2-1|TRBV27|.
CASSLSGGTYNEQFF
TGTGCCAGCAGTTTATCCGGGGGAACCTACAATGAGCAGTTCTTC
>.|TRBJ2-4|TRBV20-1|.
CSARDPGNIQYF
TGCAGTGCTAGAGATCCAGGGAACATTCAGTACTTC
>.|TRBJ2-3|TRBV7-9|.
CASSDTDTQYF
TGTGCCAGCAGCGACACAGATACGCAGTATTTT
>.|TRBJ1-2|TRBV20-1|few
CSARSAADNYGYTF
TGCAGTGCCCGATCGGCCGCAGATAACTATGGCTACACCTTC
>.|TRBJ2-7|TRBV30|.
CAWRQGLPSSYEQYF
TGTGCCTGGAGGCAGGGACTCCCCAGCTCCTACGAGCAGTACTTC
>TRBD1|TRBJ1-6|TRBV6-1|.
CASTADRATSPLHF
TGTGCCAGCACCGCCGACAGGGCTACTTCACCCCTCCACTTT
>TRBD1|TRBJ1-1|TRBV7-3|.
CASSPYRQGYTEAFF
TGTGCCAGCAGCCCCTACCGACAGGGGTACACTGAAGCTTTCTTT
>TRBD2|TRBJ2-7|TRBV7-2|.
CASSSRTSGGVVYEQYF
TGTGCCAGCAGCTCACGGACTAGCGGGGGGGTAGTATACGAGCAGTACTTC
>.|TRBJ1-4|TRBV20-1|.
CSAQAGGSNEKLFF
TGCAGTGCCCAAGCCGGGGGATCTAATGAAAAACTGTTTTTT
>TRBD1|TRBJ2-7|TRBV6-1|.
CASSGRRDRGTYEQYF
TGTGCCAGCAGTGGGCGCCGGGACAGGGGGACCTACGAGCAGTACTTC
>TRBD1|TRBJ2-7|TRBV14|.
CASSQDWGTGAYEQYF
TGTGCCAGCAGCCAAGATTGGGGGACAGGTGCCTACGAGCAGTACTTC
>TRBD1|TRBJ2-7|TRBV7-2|.
CASSEPGQGSSYEQYF
TGTGCCAGCAGCGAGCCGGGACAGGGGAGCTCCTACGAGCAGTACTTC
>TRBD1|TRBJ2-7|TRBV5-1|.
CASSPGTEIYEQYF
TGCGCCAGCAGCCCCGGGACAGAAATCTACGAGCAGTACTTC
>.|TRBJ1-2|TRBV27|.
CASSLLGEGYGYTF
TGTGCCAGCAGTTTACTGGGAGAAGGTTATGGCTACACCTTC
>TRBD1|TRBJ1-5|TRBV7-2|few
CASSFGQGHQPQHF
TGTGCCAGCAGCTTTGGACAGGGGCATCAGCCCCAGCATTTT
>TRBD1|TRBJ2-5|TRBV10-3|.
CAISETGGRETQYF
TGTGCCATCAGTGAGACAGGGGGTCGTGAGACCCAGTACTTC
>.|TRBJ2-3|TRBV24-1|.
CATSDHQGDTQYF
TGTGCCACCAGTGATCATCAGGGGGATACGCAGTATTTT
>.|TRBJ2-2|TRBV7-9|.
CASSFPIGELFF
TGTGCCAGCAGCTTTCCAATCGGGGAGCTGTTTTTT
>TRBD1|TRBJ1-5|TRBV19|few
CASRGTVENQPQHF
TGTGCCAGTAGAGGGACAGTTGAAAATCAGCCCCAGCATTTT
>.|TRBJ1-1|TRBV28|few
CASSLVSTEAFF
TGTGCCAGCAGTTTGGTGAGCACTGAAGCTTTCTTT
>TRBD2|TRBJ2-7|TRBV20-1|.
CSARDLLAGEYEQYF
TGCAGTGCTAGAGATCTGTTAGCGGGAGAATACGAGCAGTACTTC
>.|TRBJ2-2|TRBV10-1|.
CASRFSANTGELFF
TGCGCCAGCCGATTCTCCGCGAACACCGGGGAGCTGTTTTTT
>TRBD1|TRBJ1-2|TRBV18|once
CASSPSGQGRYGYTF
TGTGCCAGCTCACCCTCGGGACAGGGCCGTTATGGCTACACCTTC
>.|TRBJ1-1|TRBV20-1|.
CSASKPGPGVEAFF
TGCAGTGCTAGTAAACCCGGACCGGGAGTTGAAGCTTTCTTT
>.|TRBJ1-1|TRBV27|.
CASSPGGLGNTEAFF
TGTGCCAGCAGTCCCGGGGGCCTGGGGAACACTGAAGCTTTCTTT
>TRBD1|TRBJ1-2|TRBV19|.
CASSLGQGANYGYTF
TGTGCCAGTAGTCTCGGACAGGGGGCGAACTATGGCTACACCTTC
>.|TRBJ2-2|TRBV19|.
CASSRRVGQSGELFF
TGTGCCAGTAGTCGCCGTGTGGGGCAGAGCGGGGAGCTGTTTTTT
>.|TRBJ2-5|TRBV27|.
CASSTSRWETQYF
TGTGCCAGCAGTACCAGCCGGTGGGAGACCCAGTACTTC
>.|TRBJ1-2|TRBV24-1|.
CATSERDTDGYTF
TGTGCCACCAGTGAACGTGACACGGATGGCTACACCTTC
>.|TRBJ1-3|TRBV20-1|once
CSARTSPSSSGNTIYF
TGCAGTGCCCGGACATCGCCTTCGAGCTCTGGAAACACCATATATTTT
>.|TRBJ1-5|TRBV19|.
CATHRDGSYSNQPQHF
TGTGCCACCCACAGGGACGGCAGTTATAGCAATCAGCCCCAGCATTTT
>.|TRBJ1-2|TRBV7-2|.
CASSLDNNYGYTF
TGTGCCAGCAGCTTAGACAATAACTATGGCTACACCTTC
>.|TRBJ2-1|TRBV11-3|once
CASGQRGNEQFF
TGTGCCAGCGGCCAAAGAGGCAATGAGCAGTTCTTC
>.|TRBJ2-7|TRBV20-1|few
CSVRGQNYEQYF
TGCAGTGTCAGAGGCCAGAACTACGAGCAGTACTTC
>TRBD1|TRBJ2-5|TRBV7-2|few
CASSPGGGETQYF
TGTGCCAGCAGCCCAGGGGGCGGGGAGACCCAGTACTTC
>TRBD1|TRBJ1-2|TRBV27|.
CASSSTGGNYGYTF
TGTGCCAGCAGTTCGACAGGGGGCAACTATGGCTACACCTTC
>TRBD1|TRBJ2-7|TRBV28|.
CASSSTGGPYEQYF
TGTGCCAGCAGCTCGACAGGGGGACCCTACGAGCAGTACTTC
>.|TRBJ1-5|TRBV28|.
CASSFSSNQPQHF
TGTGCCAGCAGTTTTAGTAGCAATCAGCCCCAGCATTTT
>.|TRBJ1-1|TRBV10-3|few
CAISERDLNTEAFF
TGTGCCATCAGTGAGCGGGACCTGAACACTGAAGCTTTCTTT
>.|TRBJ2-7|TRBV27|.
CASSSWTGYYEQYF
TGTGCCAGCAGTTCCTGGACCGGTTACTACGAGCAGTACTTC
>.|TRBJ1-1|TRBV27|.
CASSLGQSNTEAFF
TGTGCCAGCAGTTTAGGACAGTCGAACACTGAAGCTTTCTTT
>TRBD2|TRBJ2-1|TRBV20-1|.
CSAPPVAGYNEQFF
TGCAGTGCTCCACCCGTAGCGGGGTACAATGAGCAGTTCTTC
>.|TRBJ2-5|TRBV28|.
CASSLSRGHPPQETQYF
TGTGCCAGCAGTTTAAGTAGGGGACACCCGCCCCAAGAGACCCAGTACTTC
>.|TRBJ2-2|TRBV28|few
CASSLVVTNTGELFF
TGTGCCAGCAGTTTAGTGGTTACGAACACCGGGGAGCTGTTTTTT
>.|TRBJ1-3|TRBV2|.
CASGTRGNTIYF
TGTGCCAGCGGTACGAGGGGAAACACCATATATTTT
>.|TRBJ1-5|TRBV6-4|few
CASSTTGGRDSNQPQHF
TGTGCCAGCAGCACCACTGGGGGGCGGGATAGCAATCAGCCCCAGCATTTT
>.|TRBJ1-2|TRBV20-1|few
CSVSTDTNYGYTF
TGCAGTGTCTCGACAGATACTAACTATGGCTACACCTTC
>TRBD1|TRBJ1-5|TRBV6-2/TRBV6-3|.
CASSPDRGVSNQPQHF
TGTGCCAGCAGCCCCGACAGGGGAGTGAGCAATCAGCCCCAGCATTTT
>.|TRBJ1-2|TRBV7-9|few
CASSLAAGTAGGYTF
TGTGCCAGCAGCTTAGCTGCCGGGACCGCGGGGGGCTACACCTTC
>TRBD2|TRBJ2-5|TRBV28|.
CASSLFAGDGETQYF
TGTGCCAGCAGTTTATTCGCGGGAGACGGGGAGACCCAGTACTTC